The present entry profiles one T cell receptor beta chain with its context. There are a few counts of this clonotype. The clone's antigen remains unknown. No base qualities exist here, and no much larger clone lies one base off it. The sample comes from a study of T-cell memory formation after mild COVID-19 (dated by TCRdb to about 2021). Broadly, across the study: TCR sequence clusters from the two donors were found to be largely donor specific. Longitudinal TCRalpha and TCRbeta repertoire sequencing tracked T-cell clones expanding and contracting after mild COVID-19 in two donors. Two young, previously healthy adult volunteers, one female and one male, were included in the cohort.

TCRdb lists the instrument as Illumina NovaSeq 6000. TCRalpha and TCRbeta cDNA libraries were built by 5'RACE with constant-segment primers, adding sample barcodes and unique molecular identifiers. RNA was extracted from every sample with Trizol reagent. Library amplification was performed in two PCR steps, and a second sample barcode and Illumina TruSeq adapters were introduced in the second step. Sequencing of the libraries was done on an Illumina NovaSeq, producing 2 x 150 bp paired-end reads. As for how the authors treated the data: The reads were demultiplexed and collapsed into UMI-guided consensus sequences using migec v1.2.7. Using mixcr v2.1.11, the UMI consensuses were aligned to TRA and TRB V and J templates and assembled into clonotypes. A clonotype was counted as expanded or contracted only if both edgeR and NoisET called the change significant, with noise models trained on biological replicates. edgeR calls used a false discovery rate-adjusted p below 0.01 and a log2 fold-change threshold of 1. As an exploratory analysis of dynamics, max-normalized trajectories of the 1000 most abundant clonotypes were examined with PCA combined with hierarchical clustering. The CD4 or CD8 phenotype of responding clones was assigned using the separately sequenced CD4+ and CD8+ repertoires. The public sequencing data were trimmed at Q25 with fastp and processed into clonotypes with MiXCR by TCRdb, which kept only in-frame beta chains. Identical CDR3 protein sequences are pooled into one entry, listed with their most common genes and DNA. TCRdb, not the original authors, processed these V and J calls. The sample includes 250,000 or so distinct CDR3 sequences, with roughly 18% observed a single time. The top ten hold roughly 23% of the sample.

PBMCs were isolated by Ficoll-Paque density gradient centrifugation. Summary of the overall study and its limitations: Contracting CD4+ clones were located mainly in the CM and EM memory subsets, whereas CD8+ clones were found to be enriched in EMRA. Some responding clones were detected in pre-infection memory, which suggested that pre-existing cross-reactive memory T cells had joined the SARS-CoV-2 response. Only a couple of mild cases were covered in the study, and larger cohorts including severe cases with pre-infection samples were considered necessary. From day 15 to 85, contracting clones showed balanced CD4/CD8 phenotypes, whereas a second wave of clones that expanded from day 15 to 37 leaned towards CD4+. SARS-CoV-2 specificity of the second-wave clones peaking on day 37 was not confirmed.

The CDR3 holds 14 amino acids from the cysteine to the phenylalanine. Only the CDR3 DNA stays, 42 bases, in frame from base 1. V ends up 6 bases short and J 6 bases short, with an unmatched junction base count of 8. As encoded in the germline V gene, CDR1 is SGDLS while CDR2 is YYNGEE. The chain is encoded by TRBV9 joined to TRBJ2-3; 9 junctional bases match TRBD2. The receptor's source is a man younger than 35 who had mild COVID-19 (a few samples of this study predate the infection). The sample titles of this study are shuffled in the database, so cell type and time point are left out; the donor was told from shared clones. Sample: PBMCs or a T cell subset sorted from them (not recorded which). The CDR3 protein is CASMSTSGGDTQYF. The bases read TGTGCCAGCATGTCGACCAGCGGGGGGGATACGCAGTATTTT.